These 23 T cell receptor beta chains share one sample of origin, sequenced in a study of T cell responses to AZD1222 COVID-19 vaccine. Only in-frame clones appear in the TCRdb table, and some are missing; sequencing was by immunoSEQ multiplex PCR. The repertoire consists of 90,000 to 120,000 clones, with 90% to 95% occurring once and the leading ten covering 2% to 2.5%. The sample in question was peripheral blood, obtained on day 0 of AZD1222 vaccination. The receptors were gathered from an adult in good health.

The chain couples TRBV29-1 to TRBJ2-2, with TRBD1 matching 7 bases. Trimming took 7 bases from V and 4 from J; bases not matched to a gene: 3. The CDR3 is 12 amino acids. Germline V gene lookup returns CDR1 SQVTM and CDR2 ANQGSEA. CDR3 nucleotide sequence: TGCAGCGACGACAGGGTCACCGGGGAGCTGTTTTTT. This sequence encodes CSDDRVTGELFF.

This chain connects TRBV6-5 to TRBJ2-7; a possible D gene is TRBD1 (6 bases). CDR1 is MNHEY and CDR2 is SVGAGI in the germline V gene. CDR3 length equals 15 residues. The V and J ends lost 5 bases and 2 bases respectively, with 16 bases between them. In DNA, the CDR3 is TGTGCCAGCAGTAGTATCGTACAGGGAACCTACGAGCAGTACTTC. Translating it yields CASSSIVQGTYEQYF.

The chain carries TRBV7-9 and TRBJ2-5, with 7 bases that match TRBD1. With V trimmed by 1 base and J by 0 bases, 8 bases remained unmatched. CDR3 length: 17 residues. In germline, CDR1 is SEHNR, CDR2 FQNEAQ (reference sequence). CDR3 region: CASSLVDRLRYQETQYF. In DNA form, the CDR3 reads TGTGCCAGCAGCTTAGTGGACAGGCTCCGGTACCAAGAGACCCAGTACTTC.

The CDR3 reads CASSLGWGVQETQYF. The CDR3 nucleotides read TGTGCCAGCAGCTTAGGGTGGGGGGTCCAAGAGACCCAGTACTTC. The rearrangement links TRBV7-7 to TRBJ2-5; a weak D match, TRBD2 (6 bases). The CDR3 spans 15 residues. V was clipped by 1 base and J by 1 base, with 10 bases between them. Germline lookup yields CDR1 SSHAT and CDR2 FNYEAQ (reference sequence).

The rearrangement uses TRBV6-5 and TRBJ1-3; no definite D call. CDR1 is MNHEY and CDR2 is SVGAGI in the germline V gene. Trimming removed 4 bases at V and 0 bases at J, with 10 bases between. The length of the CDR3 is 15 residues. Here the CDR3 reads CASSSGPSSGNTIYF. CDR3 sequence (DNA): TGTGCCAGCAGTTCCGGACCGTCCTCTGGAAACACCATATATTTT.

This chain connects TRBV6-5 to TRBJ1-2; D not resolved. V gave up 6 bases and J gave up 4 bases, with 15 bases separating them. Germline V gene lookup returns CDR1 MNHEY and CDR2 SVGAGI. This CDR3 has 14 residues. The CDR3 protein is CASRAWGGPYGYTF. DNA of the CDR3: TGTGCCAGCAGGGCCTGGGGAGGGCCCTATGGCTACACCTTC.

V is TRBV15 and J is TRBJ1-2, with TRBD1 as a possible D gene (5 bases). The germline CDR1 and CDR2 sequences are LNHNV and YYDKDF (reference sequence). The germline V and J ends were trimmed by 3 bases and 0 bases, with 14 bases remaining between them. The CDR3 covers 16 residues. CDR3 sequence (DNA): TGTGCCACCAGCAGGACGGGGGGGAGAACTAACTATGGCTACACCTTC. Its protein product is CATSRTGGRTNYGYTF. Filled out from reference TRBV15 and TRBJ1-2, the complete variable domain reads DAMVIQNPRYQVTQFGKPVTLSCSQTLNHNVMYWYQQKSSQAPKLLFHYYDKDFNNEADTPDNFQSRRPNTSFCFLDIRSPGLGDTAMYLCATSRTGGRTNYGYTFGSGTRLTVV.

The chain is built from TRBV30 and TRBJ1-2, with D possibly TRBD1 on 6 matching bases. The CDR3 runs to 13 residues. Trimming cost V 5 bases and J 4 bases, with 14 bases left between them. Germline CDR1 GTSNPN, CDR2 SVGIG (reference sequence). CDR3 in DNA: TGTGCCTGGGCGACAGGACCCGGCTATGGCTACACCTTC. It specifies CAWATGPGYGYTF.

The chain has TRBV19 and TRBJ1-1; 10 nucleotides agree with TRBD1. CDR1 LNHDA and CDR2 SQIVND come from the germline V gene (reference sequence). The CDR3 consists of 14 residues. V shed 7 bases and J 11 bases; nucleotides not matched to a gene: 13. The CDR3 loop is CASTDHGTGERAFF. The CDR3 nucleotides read TGTGCCAGTACCGATCACGGGACAGGGGAACGGGCTTTCTTT.

The CDR3 nucleotides read TGCAGTGCTAGTGAATATATGGCCACGCCGACAGCCCCCCTCCACTTT. Translation gives CSASEYMATPTAPLHF. The rearrangement links TRBV20-1 to TRBJ1-6; D is perhaps TRBD1 (5 bases). V gave up 3 bases and J gave up 13 bases, with 25 bases separating them. In germline, CDR1 is DFQATT, CDR2 SNEGSKA (reference sequence). CDR3 length: 16 amino acids.

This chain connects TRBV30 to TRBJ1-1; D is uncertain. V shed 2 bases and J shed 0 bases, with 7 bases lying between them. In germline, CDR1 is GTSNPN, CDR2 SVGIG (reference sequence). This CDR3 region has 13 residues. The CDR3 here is CAWSPELNTEAFF. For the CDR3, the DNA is TGTGCCTGGAGTCCAGAACTGAACACTGAAGCTTTCTTT.

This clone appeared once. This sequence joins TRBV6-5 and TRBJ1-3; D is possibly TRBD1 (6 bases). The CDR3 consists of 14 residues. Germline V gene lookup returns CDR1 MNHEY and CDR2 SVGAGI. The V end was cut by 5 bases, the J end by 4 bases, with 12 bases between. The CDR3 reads CASSTGTKGNTIYF. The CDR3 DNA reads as TGTGCCAGCAGTACAGGGACAAAAGGAAACACCATATATTTT.

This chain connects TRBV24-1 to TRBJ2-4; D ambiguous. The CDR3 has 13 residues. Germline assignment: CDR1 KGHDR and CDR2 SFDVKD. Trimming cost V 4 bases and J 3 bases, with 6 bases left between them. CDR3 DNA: TGTGCCACCAGTGACCCAAACAAAAACATTCAGTACTTC. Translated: CATSDPNKNIQYF.

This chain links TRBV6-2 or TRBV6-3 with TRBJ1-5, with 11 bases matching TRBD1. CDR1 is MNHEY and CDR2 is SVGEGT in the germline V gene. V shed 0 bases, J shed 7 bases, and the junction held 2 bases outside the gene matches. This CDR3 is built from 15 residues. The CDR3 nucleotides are TGTGCCAGCAGTTACTCCGGGACAGGGGGACAGCCCCAGCATTTT. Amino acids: CASSYSGTGGQPQHF.

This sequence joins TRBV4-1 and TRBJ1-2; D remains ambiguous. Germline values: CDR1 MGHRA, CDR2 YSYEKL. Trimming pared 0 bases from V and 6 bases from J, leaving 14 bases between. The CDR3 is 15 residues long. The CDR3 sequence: CASSQDPHPWDGYTF. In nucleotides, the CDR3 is TGCGCCAGCAGCCAAGATCCCCATCCTTGGGATGGCTACACCTTC.

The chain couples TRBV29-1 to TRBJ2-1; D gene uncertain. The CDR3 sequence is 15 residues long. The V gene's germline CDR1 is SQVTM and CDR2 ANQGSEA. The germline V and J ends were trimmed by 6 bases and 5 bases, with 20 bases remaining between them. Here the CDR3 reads CSVRKIVAYDNEQFF. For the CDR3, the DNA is TGCAGCGTCCGGAAAATTGTGGCTTATGACAATGAGCAGTTCTTC.

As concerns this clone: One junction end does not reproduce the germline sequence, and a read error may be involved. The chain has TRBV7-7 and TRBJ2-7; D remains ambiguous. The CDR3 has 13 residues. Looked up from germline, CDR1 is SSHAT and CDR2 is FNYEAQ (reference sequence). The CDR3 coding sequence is TGTGCTAGCAGCCGACTTCTTTGGGACGAGCAGTACTTC. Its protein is CASSRLLWDEQYF.

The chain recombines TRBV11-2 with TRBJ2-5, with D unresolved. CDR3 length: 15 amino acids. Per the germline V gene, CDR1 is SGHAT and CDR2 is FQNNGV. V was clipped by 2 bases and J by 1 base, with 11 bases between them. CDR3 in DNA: TGTGCCAGCAGCTTATCGGGCGTCCCCCAAGAGACCCAGTACTTC. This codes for CASSLSGVPQETQYF.

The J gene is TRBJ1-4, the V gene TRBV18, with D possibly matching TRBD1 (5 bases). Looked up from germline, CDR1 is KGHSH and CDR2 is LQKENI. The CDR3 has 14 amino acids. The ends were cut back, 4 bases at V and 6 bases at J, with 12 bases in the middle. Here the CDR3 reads CASSRGQGDEKLFF. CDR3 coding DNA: TGTGCCAGCTCACGAGGTCAGGGCGATGAAAAACTGTTTTTT.

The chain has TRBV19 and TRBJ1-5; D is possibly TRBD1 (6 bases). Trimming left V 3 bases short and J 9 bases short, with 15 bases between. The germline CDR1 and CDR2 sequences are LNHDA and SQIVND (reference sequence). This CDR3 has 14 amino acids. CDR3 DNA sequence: TGTGCCAGTAGTATTGGGGGCGCGATCCCGCCCCAGCATTTT. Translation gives CASSIGGAIPPQHF. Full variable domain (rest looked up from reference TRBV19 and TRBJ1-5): DGGITQSPKYLFRKEGQNVTLSCEQNLNHDAMYWYRQDPGQGLRLIYYSQIVNDFQKGDIAEGYSVSREKKESFPLTVTSAQKNPTAFYLCASSIGGAIPPQHFGDGTRLSIL.

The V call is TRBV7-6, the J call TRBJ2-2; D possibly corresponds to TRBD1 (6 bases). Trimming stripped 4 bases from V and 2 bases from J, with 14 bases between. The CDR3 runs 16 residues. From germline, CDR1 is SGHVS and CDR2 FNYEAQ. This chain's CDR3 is CASSYRQGLNTGELFF. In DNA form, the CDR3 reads TGTGCCAGCAGCTACCGCCAGGGGCTTAACACCGGGGAGCTGTTTTTT.

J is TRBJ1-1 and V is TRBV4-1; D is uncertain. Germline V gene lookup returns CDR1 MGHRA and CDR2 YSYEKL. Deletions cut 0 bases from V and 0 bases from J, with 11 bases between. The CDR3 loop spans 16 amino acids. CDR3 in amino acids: CASSQDTVLMNTEAFF. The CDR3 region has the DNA TGCGCCAGCAGCCAAGATACGGTTCTTATGAACACTGAAGCTTTCTTT.

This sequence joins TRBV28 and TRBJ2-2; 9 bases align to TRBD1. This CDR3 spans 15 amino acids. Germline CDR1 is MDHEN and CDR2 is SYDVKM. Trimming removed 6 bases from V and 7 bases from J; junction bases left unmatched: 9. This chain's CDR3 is CASSSWDRAFGELFF. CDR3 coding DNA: TGTGCCAGCAGCTCCTGGGACAGGGCCTTCGGGGAGCTGTTTTTT.